This TCR beta chain was recorded in a study of T cell responses to AZD1222 COVID-19 vaccine. Points from the study as a whole: Among the donors, most were white British and more were female, and clonal diversity was possibly underestimated. Vaccine-associated CD4 TCRs spanned spike, dominant at 160-218 and 743-854.

On this clone itself: Its specificity is not known. The sample carries other DNA sequences with the same CDR3.

The table came from immunoSEQ multiplex PCR; TCRdb's copy has only in-frame clones and leaves some out. The data show about 170,000 clones, roughly 93% seen once. Source: peripheral blood, taken on day 0 of AZD1222 vaccination. This receptor was identified in an adult in good health.

The CDR3 bases are TGTGCCAGCAGCCCTGGACAGTCAAATCAGCCCCAGCATTTT. Its translation: CASSPGQSNQPQHF. The chain employs TRBV3-1 (or the pseudogene TRBV3-2) and TRBJ1-5; D might be TRBD1 (6 bases). The V gene's germline CDR1 is LGHDT and CDR2 YNNKEL (reference sequence). The CDR3 is 14 amino acids. V was pared by 4 bases and J by 4 bases, with 11 bases between.